The T cell receptor beta chain described here comes from a study of spatial heterogeneity in lung cancer. Overall study: There were consistently more beta-chain sequences detected than alpha-chain sequences. Every unique TCR and UMI combination, on average, appeared more than ten times in raw reads.

Time point noted: sample taken at primary tumor resection. Whole RNA from tumor, nontumor lung or frozen PBMC was sequenced unsorted. The donors were 72 patients with non-small cell lung cancer that was early-stage and untreated. Germline V gene lookup returns CDR1 SEHNR and CDR2 FQNEAQ (reference sequence). The CDR3 is 14 amino acids. The V gene end was trimmed by 5 bases and the J gene end by 1 base; junction bases not matched to a gene: 4. Every TCR cDNA molecule bore a unique molecular identifier. MiXCR, run by TCRdb on the 5' RACE reads, gives a single entry per CDR3 protein. Of around 4,000 distinct CDR3 sequences in the sample, 20% to 25% were seen once. The sample holds a few counts of this clonotype.

This specimen was normal lung tissue next to the tumor, taken at surgery. The rearrangement joins TRBV7-9 to TRBJ1-2; 7 nucleotides align to TRBD1. The origin of this receptor is a female donor with early-stage non-small cell lung cancer. Here the CDR3 reads CASSPWDSNYGYTF. The CDR3 nucleotides are TGTGCCAGCAGCCCATGGGACAGTAACTATGGCTACACCTTC. The full variable domain, with the rest looked up from reference TRBV7-9 and TRBJ1-2, is DTGVSQNPRHKITKRGQNVTFRCDPISEHNRLYWYRQTLGQGPEFLTYFQNEAQLEKSRLLSDRFSAERPKGSFSTLEIQRTEQGDSAMYLCASSPWDSNYGYTFGSGTRLTVV.